The following is a TCR beta chain sequence with its context. There were TCR beta CDR3 regions amplified from RNA transcripts. In the first-round RT-PCR of the TCR CDR3, the HTBI primer set was used. TCRdb ran MiXCR on the multiplex PCR reads and lists one entry per CDR3 protein. The sample records roughly 720,000 distinct CDR3 sequences, about 18% being singletons. The CDR3 consists of 14 residues. V lost 4 bases, J lost 5 bases, and 3 bases stayed unmatched. Per germline, CDR1 WSHSY and CDR2 SAAADI. This sample stems from a study of T cells in Graves' hyperthyroidism and ophthalmopathy. J is TRBJ2-5 and V is TRBV10-2, with 11 bases fitting TRBD2. The sequence came from a man aged 45-60 years with Graves' hyperthyroidism. What was sequenced was blood. Here the CDR3 DNA reads TGCGCCAGCAGTGGACTAGCGGGACCGGAGACCCAGTACTTC. Translation: CASSGLAGPETQYF.